The table lists the clone carrying this TCR beta chain with a few counts. Its cognate antigen is unknown. The sample comes from a study of response to subunit inactivated influenza vaccine. Whole-study findings and limits: It was the authors' suggestion that each seasonal influenza vaccination recruits few new T cells.

TCRdb ran MiXCR on the RT-PCR reads and lists one entry per CDR3 protein. Among 650,000 to 800,000 distinct CDR3 sequences listed, about 14% were seen once. V lost 0 bases, J lost 5 bases, and 10 bases stayed unmatched. There are 18 residues in the CDR3. From germline, CDR1 is LGHNA and CDR2 YNFKEQ. The chain links TRBV4-2 to TRBJ2-5; the match to TRBD2 covers 12 bases. This sample comprised PBMCs from blood, obtained 14 to 15 days before vaccination. The receptor was isolated from a man in his fifties who received an inactivated influenza vaccine. CDR3 loop: CASSQEITSGGWGETQYF. DNA for the CDR3: TGTGCCAGCAGCCAAGAAATTACTAGCGGGGGGTGGGGGGAGACCCAGTACTTC.